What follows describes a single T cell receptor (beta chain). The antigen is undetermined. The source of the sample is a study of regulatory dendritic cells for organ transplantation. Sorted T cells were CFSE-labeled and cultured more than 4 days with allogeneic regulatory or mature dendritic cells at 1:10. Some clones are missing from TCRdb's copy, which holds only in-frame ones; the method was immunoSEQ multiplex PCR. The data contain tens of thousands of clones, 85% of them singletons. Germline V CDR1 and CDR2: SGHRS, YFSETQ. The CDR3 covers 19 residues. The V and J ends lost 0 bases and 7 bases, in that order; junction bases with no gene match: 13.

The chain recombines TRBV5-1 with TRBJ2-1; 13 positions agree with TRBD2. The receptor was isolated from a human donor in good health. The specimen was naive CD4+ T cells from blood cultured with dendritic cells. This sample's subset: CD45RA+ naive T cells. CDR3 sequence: CASSLELSGTSGKRNEQFF. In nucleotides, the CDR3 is TGCGCCAGCAGCTTGGAGTTGTCGGGGACTAGCGGGAAGAGGAATGAGCAGTTCTTC.